Each of the 28 T cell receptor beta chains below was sequenced from the same sample in a study of T cells in Graves' hyperthyroidism and ophthalmopathy. What was amplified from RNA transcripts were TCR beta CDR3 regions. First-round RT-PCR with HTBI primers amplified the TCR CDR3 region. A single record per CDR3 protein comes from TCRdb applying MiXCR to the multiplex PCR reads. Of about 540,000 distinct CDR3 sequences listed, just over 45% are singletons. The specimen was peripheral blood or thyroid tissue (not recorded which). These receptors were obtained from a woman aged 18-29 years with Graves' hyperthyroidism.

This chain uses TRBV2 with TRBJ2-5, with a tentative D call TRBD2 (6 bases). Trimming stripped 3 bases from V and 5 bases from J, with 10 bases between. This CDR3 spans 13 amino acids. Germline assignment: CDR1 SNHLY and CDR2 FYNNEI. CDR3 DNA sequence: TGTGCCAGCAGTGAGGGCCTAGCGGAGACCCAGTACTTC. Its protein is CASSEGLAETQYF.

A few counts support this clonotype. This chain joins TRBV7-9 and TRBJ2-7; 7 bases agree with TRBD1. The V and J ends lost 4 bases and 4 bases, in that order; junction bases with no gene match: 7. Germline values: CDR1 SEHNR, CDR2 FQNEAQ (reference sequence). CDR3 length equals 14 residues. The CDR3 DNA reads TGTGCCAGCAGCTGGAGGACAGGAGAGTACGAGCAGTACTTC. This sequence encodes CASSWRTGEYEQYF.

The J gene is TRBJ2-7, the V gene TRBV19; 16 nucleotides agree with TRBD2. The CDR3 spans 16 residues. Unmatched junction bases numbered 11, after V lost 9 bases and J lost 6 bases. Germline V gives CDR1 LNHDA, CDR2 SQIVND (reference sequence). CDR3 residues: CASSQEGLAGGAEQYF. CDR3 nucleotide sequence: TGTGCCAGCAGCCAAGAGGGACTAGCGGGAGGGGCCGAGCAGTACTTC.

This clonotype was counted many times. The chain recombines TRBV7-9 with TRBJ2-7, with TRBD1 matching over 8 bases. Germline CDR1 SEHNR, CDR2 FQNEAQ (reference sequence). With 5 bases clipped from V and 0 bases from J, the junction kept 3 bases outside the gene matches. This CDR3 is built from 14 residues. The CDR3 DNA follows: TGTGCCAGCAGCGGGGACAGGTCCTCCTACGAGCAGTACTTC. Protein: CASSGDRSSYEQYF.

This clonotype was detected ten times or more. V usage is TRBV29-1 and J usage is TRBJ2-7; no definite D call. Per the germline V gene, CDR1 is SQVTM and CDR2 is ANQGSEA. The CDR3 totals 13 residues. Trimming removed 5 bases from V and 0 bases from J, with 11 bases in between. The CDR3 DNA reads as TGCAGCGTTCTCGAGACGGTCTCCTACGAGCAGTACTTC. Its protein is CSVLETVSYEQYF.

This rearrangement joins TRBV2 to TRBJ1-2; no clear D. The CDR3 runs to 15 residues. Trimming shortened V by 6 bases and J by 0 bases, and 14 bases separated the two germline ends. CDR1 is SNHLY and CDR2 is FYNNEI in the germline V gene. The CDR3 here is CASRLLDEPNYGYTF. The CDR3 DNA sequence: TGTGCCAGCAGGTTATTGGATGAACCTAACTATGGCTACACCTTC.

To note about this clonotype: With a much larger clone just one base away, this may be a read error. This sequence joins TRBV29-1 and TRBJ2-6, with D perhaps matching TRBD1 (5 bases). The CDR3 spans 17 residues. The germline V gene encodes CDR1 SQVTM and CDR2 ANQGSEA. This chain's CDR3 is CSVEEGTGTSGANALTF. The CDR3 nucleotides read TGCAGCGTTGAAGAAGGCACCGGAACCTCTGGGGCCAACGCCCTGACTTTC. The full variable domain, completed using reference TRBV29-1 and TRBJ2-6, is SAVISQKPSRDICQRGTSLTIQCQVDSQVTMMFWYRQQPGQSLTLIATANQGSEATYESGFVIDKFPISRPNLTFSTLTVSNMSPEDSSIYLCSVEEGTGTSGANALTFGAGSRLTVL.

This clonotype was recorded many times. The chain combines TRBV15 with TRBJ1-1, with D maybe TRBD1 (6 bases). Germline-derived CDR1 and CDR2 are LNHNV and YYDKDF (reference sequence). The V end was cut by 1 base, the J end by 0 bases, with 12 bases between. This CDR3 is built from 16 residues. CDR3 sequence reads: CATSRGTGRMNTEAFF. The CDR3 coding sequence is TGTGCCACCAGCAGAGGAACAGGGCGGATGAACACTGAAGCTTTCTTT. Combining the CDR3 with reference TRBV15 and TRBJ1-1 gives the whole variable domain DAMVIQNPRYQVTQFGKPVTLSCSQTLNHNVMYWYQQKSSQAPKLLFHYYDKDFNNEADTPDNFQSRRPNTSFCFLDIRSPGLGDTAMYLCATSRGTGRMNTEAFFGQGTRLTVV.

This clonotype was seen at least ten times. J is TRBJ1-2 and V is TRBV24-1; D not certain. Germline lookup yields CDR1 KGHDR and CDR2 SFDVKD. This CDR3 spans 12 amino acids. V dropped 4 bases and J dropped 2 bases, with 4 bases sitting between them. This chain's CDR3 is CATSDENYGYTF. The CDR3 nucleotides read TGTGCCACCAGTGACGAGAACTATGGCTACACCTTC.

This chain connects TRBV14 to TRBJ1-5; D gene ambiguous. Germline values: CDR1 SGHDN, CDR2 FVKESK. The CDR3 runs 17 residues. Trimming shortened V by 7 bases and J by 3 bases, and 22 bases separated the two germline ends. This CDR3 is CASKGKRLEIFNQPQHF. In DNA, the CDR3 is TGTGCCAGCAAGGGTAAGAGGTTGGAGATTTTCAATCAGCCCCAGCATTTT.

The V call is TRBV25-1, the J call TRBJ1-2, with no clear D. The CDR3 runs to 14 residues. The germline CDR1 and CDR2 sequences are MGHDK and SYGVNS. Trimming removed 4 bases from V and 6 bases from J, with 15 bases in between. The CDR3 loop reads CASSARRPGDGYTF. CDR3 in DNA: TGTGCCAGCAGTGCTAGGAGGCCCGGGGATGGCTACACCTTC.

Remarks on this clonotype: A much more abundant neighbour one base away suggests this may be a read error. The V gene is TRBV2, the J gene TRBJ1-6, with D possibly being TRBD1 (5 bases). The CDR3 extends over 15 amino acids. Trimming took 4 bases from V and 2 from J, leaving 9 bases between them. Germline V gene sequence: CDR1 SNHLY, CDR2 FYNNEI. The CDR3 sequence is CASSVFRAYNSPLHF. Here the CDR3 DNA reads TGTGCCAGCAGTGTTTTCAGGGCCTATAATTCACCCCTCCACTTT.

As for this clonotype: One base away lies a much larger clone, so this may be a sequencing read error. CDR3 amino acids: CASGGTAGNYGYTF. CDR3 bases: TGTGCCAGCGGAGGGACAGCCGGTAACTATGGCTACACCTTC. This chain joins TRBV2 and TRBJ1-2, with 7 bases matching TRBD1. J was trimmed by 1 base and V by 8 bases; bases with no gene match: 7. Germline loops: CDR1 SNHLY, CDR2 FYNNEI. The CDR3 runs 14 residues.

The chain combines TRBV15 with TRBJ1-3; D is ambiguous. The CDR3 runs to 12 residues. Trimming left V 4 bases short and J 8 bases short, with 9 bases between. Germline V gives CDR1 LNHNV, CDR2 YYDKDF (reference sequence). DNA of the CDR3: TGTGCCACCAGCATAGGACGGGACACCATATATTTT. As protein: CATSIGRDTIYF.

The rearrangement uses TRBV7-9 and TRBJ1-6; 9 bases fit TRBD1. J gave up 9 bases and V 0 bases, and 6 bases lay outside the gene matches. The CDR3 sequence is 16 residues long. Per germline, CDR1 SEHNR and CDR2 FQNEAQ (reference sequence). CDR3 coding DNA: TGTGCCAGCAGCTTAGCGGGACAGGGAGCGAGTTCACCCCTCCACTTT. Translated: CASSLAGQGASSPLHF.

With respect to this clonotype: The CDR3 does not close with the conserved phenylalanine or tryptophan, likely indicating a read error. The DNA is left out, because the CDR3 cannot be placed on it with certainty; the CDR3 is given as TCRdb lists it. The chain uses TRBV7-3 and TRBJ2-5; TRBD1, the table's D call, was not compared with the DNA. The CDR3 numbers 9 amino acids, ends counted. Germline V CDR1 and CDR2: SGHTA, FQGTGA. The CDR3 loop is CASSLTGAG.

The chain couples TRBV7-8 to TRBJ2-7, with a weak D call TRBD2 (6 bases). The CDR3 runs to 14 residues. Germline V gives CDR1 SGHVS, CDR2 FQNEAQ. The V and J ends lost 5 bases and 1 base respectively, with 12 bases between them. CDR3 sequence (DNA): TGTGCCAGCAGCCGCGGGCGGGAATCCTACGAGCAGTACTTC. Amino acid sequence: CASSRGRESYEQYF. Full variable domain (missing parts from reference TRBV7-8 and TRBJ2-7): GAGVSQSPRYKVAKRGQDVALRCDPISGHVSLFWYQQALGQGPEFLTYFQNEAQLDKSGLPSDRFFAERPEGSVSTLKIQRTQQEDSAVYLCASSRGRESYEQYFGPGTRLTVT.

Worth noting for this clonotype: A junction boundary mismatches the germline segment, possibly from a read error. This rearrangement joins TRBV7-4 to TRBJ1-1; the D gene is possibly TRBD1 (5 bases). The germline V gene encodes CDR1 SGHVT and CDR2 SQSDAQ. The CDR3 length is 13 residues. CDR3 nucleotide sequence: TGCGCCAGCAGCCGAATCCGGGACGAAGAAGCTTTCTTT. Translated, it gives CASSRIRDEEAFF.

The chain links TRBV19 to TRBJ2-7; 7 nucleotides line up with TRBD2. This CDR3 spans 15 amino acids. Losses at the gene ends were 6 bases for V and 3 bases for J; bases not matched to a gene: 11. The germline V gene has CDR1 LNHDA and CDR2 SQIVND (reference sequence). The CDR3 nucleotides read TGTGCCAGTAGAGAGACCCTCGGGGGGTTCTACGAGCAGTACTTC. Translation: CASRETLGGFYEQYF. The whole variable domain, filled in from reference TRBV19 and TRBJ2-7, reads DGGITQSPKYLFRKEGQNVTLSCEQNLNHDAMYWYRQDPGQGLRLIYYSQIVNDFQKGDIAEGYSVSREKKESFPLTVTSAQKNPTAFYLCASRETLGGFYEQYFGPGTRLTVT.

CDR3 nucleotides: TGTGCCAGCAGCTCCAGGGTAGCAAATCAGCCCCAGTACTTC. Its translation is CASSSRVANQPQYF. V and J are TRBV7-8 and TRBJ2-5; TRBD1 is a possible D gene (5 bases). The CDR3 runs 14 residues. V dropped 4 bases and J dropped 9 bases, with 18 bases sitting between them. CDR1 and CDR2 (germline): SGHVS, FQNEAQ.

This clonotype showed up just a few times. The CDR3 DNA follows: TGTGCCAGCTCACCACCATCTGCGGGGAACTATGGCTACACCTTC. This codes for CASSPPSAGNYGYTF. The rearrangement uses TRBV7-9 and TRBJ1-2; D is uncertain. CDR1 is SEHNR and CDR2 is FQNEAQ in the germline V gene (reference sequence). This CDR3 is built from 15 residues. V lost 8 bases and J lost 2, with 18 bases in between.

This chain links TRBV2 with TRBJ1-4; 10 positions match TRBD1. CDR1 and CDR2 from the germline V gene are SNHLY and FYNNEI. The length of the CDR3 is 14 residues. Trimming removed 9 bases from V and 7 bases from J; junction bases left unmatched: 8. The CDR3 is CARVDRGDGEKLFF. DNA for the CDR3: TGTGCCAGAGTGGACAGGGGGGATGGTGAAAAACTGTTTTTT.

This clonotype was detected only a few times. The chain employs TRBV12-3 or TRBV12-4 and TRBJ2-7; D remains ambiguous. Trimming shortened V by 5 bases and J by 3 bases, and 8 bases separated the two germline ends. There are 12 residues in the CDR3. The CDR3: CASSPLYYEQYF. The CDR3 bases are TGTGCCAGCAGTCCCCTATACTACGAGCAGTACTTC.

The table lists this clonotype with many counts. The chain is built from TRBV7-9 and TRBJ1-2; TRBD1 matches at 7 bases. With V trimmed by 5 bases and J by 8 bases, 11 bases remained unmatched. Germline CDR1 reads SEHNR; CDR2 reads FQNEAQ (reference sequence). The CDR3 has 14 residues. In DNA, the CDR3 is TGTGCCAGCAGCCCAGGGGGTATGACTGGGGGCTACACCTTC. Translated, it gives CASSPGGMTGGYTF.

This chain links TRBV10-3 with TRBJ1-4; perhaps TRBD1 as D (6 bases). The CDR3 is 16 amino acids. Deletions cut 4 bases from V and 5 bases from J, with 17 bases between. Germline V lookup: CDR1 ENHRY, CDR2 SYGVKD. In DNA form, the CDR3 reads TGTGCCATCAGTGTAGGGGGGGAGGCCTACAATGAAAAACTGTTTTTT. It encodes CAISVGGEAYNEKLFF.

Only a few counts were recorded for this clonotype. The V and J genes are TRBV9 and TRBJ2-7; D perhaps matches TRBD2 (6 bases). The CDR3 runs to 15 residues. The V and J ends lost 0 bases and 5 bases respectively, with 15 bases between them. From germline, CDR1 is SGDLS and CDR2 YYNGEE. CDR3 protein: CASSVGGGGTDEQYF. Here the CDR3 DNA reads TGTGCCAGCAGCGTAGGAGGCGGCGGGACCGACGAGCAGTACTTC.

This clonotype was counted ten times or more. This sequence joins TRBV29-1 and TRBJ1-5; D gene uncertain. Germline CDR1 reads SQVTM; CDR2 reads ANQGSEA. V lost 4 bases, J lost 6 bases, and 13 bases lay in between. CDR3 size: 13 residues. The CDR3 DNA is TGCAGCGTTGGATCTGGGCTTGGTCAGCCCCAGCATTTT. It encodes CSVGSGLGQPQHF.

In this sample, this clonotype turned up once. Possible read error: a much larger clone is one base away. The chain recombines TRBV7-8 with TRBJ1-2; the D gene is possibly TRBD1 (6 bases). The CDR3 length is 14 residues. Germline V gene sequence: CDR1 SGHVS, CDR2 FQNEAQ. The CDR3 nucleotides read TGTGCCGGCAGCTTAGCGGGCGGAGGGGGAGGCTACACCTTC. Translation gives CAGSLAGGGGGYTF.